One and the same sample provided the 19 T cell receptor beta chains below, sequenced in a study of blood T cell repertoires in COVID-19. Some clones are missing from TCRdb's copy, which holds only in-frame ones; the method was immunoSEQ multiplex PCR. Counted here are around 300,000 clones, 85% to 90% occurring once; the ten biggest clones make up around 2%. Input material: PBMCs or T cells enriched from blood (not recorded which). All receptors derive from an older woman in a cohort exposed to, infected with or recovered from COVID-19 (not recorded which).

This clone was recorded once. This sequence joins TRBV27 and TRBJ1-6; TRBD1 matches 7 bases. In germline, CDR1 is MNHEY, CDR2 SMNVEV (reference sequence). The CDR3 contains 14 residues. V lost 7 bases, J lost 7 bases, and 7 bases stayed unmatched. CDR3 protein: CASTRDSRNSPLHF. The CDR3 bases are TGTGCCAGCACCCGGGACAGTCGGAATTCACCCCTCCACTTT.

The genes are TRBV19 and TRBJ2-5, with D tentatively TRBD1 (5 bases). Trimming took 0 bases from V and 1 from J, leaving 18 bases between them. This CDR3 region has 18 residues. Germline loops: CDR1 LNHDA, CDR2 SQIVND (reference sequence). CDR3: CASSIDKTLGRVQETQYF. CDR3 DNA sequence: TGTGCCAGTAGTATAGACAAGACGCTCGGCAGGGTCCAAGAGACCCAGTACTTC.

The rearrangement uses TRBV18 and TRBJ1-4; 7 nucleotides agree with TRBD1. The ends lost 0 bases at V and 5 bases at J; junction bases unmatched: 3. CDR1 is KGHSH, CDR2 LQKENI, per germline. The CDR3 has 15 residues. As DNA, the CDR3 is TGTGCCAGCTCACCACCGGGGACAGTGAATGAAAAACTGTTTTTT. It yields the protein CASSPPGTVNEKLFF. The full variable domain, rest sourced from reference TRBV18 and TRBJ1-4, is NAGVMQNPRHLVRRRGQEARLRCSPMKGHSHVYWYRQLPEEGLKFMVYLQKENIIDESGMPKERFSAEFPKEGPSILRIQQVVRGDSAAYFCASSPPGTVNEKLFFGSGTQLSVL.

V usage is TRBV3-1 (or the pseudogene TRBV3-2) and J usage is TRBJ1-1; D possibly corresponds to TRBD1 (5 bases). Trimming shortened V by 8 bases and J by 5 bases, and 18 bases separated the two germline ends. Germline V gene data show CDR1 as LGHDT and CDR2 as YNNKEL (reference sequence). This CDR3 region has 14 residues. CDR3 protein: CASATQRGGTEAFF. The CDR3 nucleotides read TGTGCCAGCGCCACGCAACGCGGGGGGACTGAAGCTTTCTTT.

The chain links TRBV30 to TRBJ1-5; 11 bases map to TRBD1. This CDR3 region has 18 residues. Germline CDR1 and CDR2: GTSNPN and SVGIG (reference sequence). The J segment lost 1 base and the V segment lost 1 base, leaving 9 bases of the junction unmatched. The DNA for the CDR3 is TGTGCCTGGAGTGAGTGGACAGGGGGCGACGGAAGCAATCAGCCCCAGCATTTT. Protein: CAWSEWTGGDGSNQPQHF.

The chain links TRBV18 to TRBJ2-7; 8 bases fit TRBD1. Trimming removed 1 base from V and 0 bases from J; junction bases left unmatched: 2. The CDR3 runs to 15 residues. CDR1 and CDR2 from the germline V gene are KGHSH and LQKENI. The CDR3 sequence is CASSPRTGSSYEQYF. In nucleotides, the CDR3 is TGTGCCAGCTCACCACGGACAGGGAGCTCCTACGAGCAGTACTTC.

The CDR3 DNA sequence: TGTGCCAGTAGTATGGAGCTAGCGGGAGAAAGTTGGAATGAGCAGTTCTTC. This translates into CASSMELAGESWNEQFF. The V and J genes are TRBV19 and TRBJ2-1; 10 nucleotides align to TRBD2. The CDR3 is made up of 17 amino acids. Germline loops: CDR1 LNHDA, CDR2 SQIVND (reference sequence). V gave up 3 bases and J gave up 7 bases; unmatched junction bases: 12.

V is TRBV3-1 (or the pseudogene TRBV3-2) and J is TRBJ1-6; D gene uncertain. Germline CDR1 reads LGHDT; CDR2 reads YNNKEL (reference sequence). This CDR3 has 17 residues. Deletions cut 5 bases from V and 1 base from J, with 15 bases between. CDR3 amino acids: CASSFEGKTSYNSPLHF. The CDR3 DNA follows: TGTGCCAGCAGCTTCGAAGGAAAGACATCCTATAATTCACCCCTCCACTTT.

The J gene is TRBJ1-2, the V gene TRBV6-2 or TRBV6-3, with TRBD1 matching over 8 bases. The CDR3 sequence is 17 residues long. The junction had 15 bases not matched to a gene; V was cut back by 4 bases and J by 5 bases. Germline CDR1 and CDR2: MNHEY and SVGEGT. CDR3 sequence reads: CASSSASTGEGIYGYTF. CDR3 DNA sequence: TGTGCCAGCAGTTCCGCCTCGACAGGGGAAGGAATTTATGGCTACACCTTC.

The rearrangement links TRBV2 to TRBJ2-3, with 10 positions matching TRBD2. V gave up 8 bases and J gave up 2 bases; unmatched junction bases: 1. Germline V gives CDR1 SNHLY, CDR2 FYNNEI. The CDR3 length is 13 residues. In nucleotides, the CDR3 is TGTGCCAGCGGGACTAGCGTCACAGATACGCAGTATTTT. Translated, it gives CASGTSVTDTQYF.

The chain carries TRBV20-1 and TRBJ1-2, with TRBD1 matching over 7 bases. The CDR3 has 15 amino acids. V dropped 3 bases and J dropped 3; count of bases not matched to a gene: 10. Germline values: CDR1 DFQATT, CDR2 SNEGSKA (reference sequence). The CDR3 DNA reads TGCAGTGCTAGTCCGGGACAGAAAACTTACTATGGCTACACCTTC. Its protein is CSASPGQKTYYGYTF.

The sample holds one count of this clone. This rearrangement joins TRBV18 to TRBJ2-7, with D maybe TRBD2 (8 bases). Germline V gives CDR1 KGHSH, CDR2 LQKENI. V lost 3 bases and J 3 bases, leaving 18 bases between the germline ends. CDR3 size: 16 residues. CDR3 DNA: TGTGCCAGCTCACCCGAACGGGACAGCGGGAGCTACGAGCAGTACTTC. Translated: CASSPERDSGSYEQYF.

V is TRBV19 and J is TRBJ1-5; TRBD1 agrees at 8 bases. J was trimmed by 2 bases and V by 6 bases; bases with no gene match: 6. Germline V gives CDR1 LNHDA, CDR2 SQIVND (reference sequence). This CDR3 comprises 15 residues. As DNA, the CDR3 is TGTGCCAGTAGAGGACAGGGTGGGGGCAATCAGCCCCAGCATTTT. This sequence encodes CASRGQGGGNQPQHF.

J is TRBJ2-1 and V is TRBV3-1 (or the pseudogene TRBV3-2); 13 bases are a match to TRBD2. The J segment lost 7 bases and the V segment lost 2 bases, leaving 8 bases of the junction unmatched. This CDR3 comprises 17 residues. Germline V lookup: CDR1 LGHDT, CDR2 YNNKEL (reference sequence). The CDR3 nucleotides read TGTGCCAGCAGCCAACGAGTACTAGCGGGAGGGCGGAATGAGCAGTTCTTC. Translated, it gives CASSQRVLAGGRNEQFF.

V usage is TRBV28 and J usage is TRBJ2-5; D possibly corresponds to TRBD2 (6 bases). Trimming left V 6 bases short and J 3 bases short, with 17 bases between. CDR1 is MDHEN and CDR2 is SYDVKM in the germline V gene. The CDR3 length is 15 residues. This CDR3 reads CASRRRRREKETQYF. DNA for the CDR3: TGTGCCAGCAGGCGTCGGCGCCGGGAGAAAGAGACCCAGTACTTC.

J is TRBJ2-2 and V is TRBV11-2; perhaps TRBD2 as D (6 bases). CDR3 length: 14 amino acids. Per germline, CDR1 SGHAT and CDR2 FQNNGV. Deletions cut 5 bases from V and 5 bases from J, with 12 bases between. CDR3 in DNA: TGTGCCAGCAGCCCTAAACGGGAGACCGGGGAGCTGTTTTTT. Translated: CASSPKRETGELFF.

The chain recombines TRBV7-3 with TRBJ2-7; D might be TRBD2 (6 bases). V shed 2 bases and J shed 4 bases, with 9 bases lying between them. The V gene's germline CDR1 is SGHTA and CDR2 FQGTGA. There are 13 residues in the CDR3. Written as DNA, the CDR3 is TGTGCCAGCAGCTTAGCGGAGGGTTACGAGCAGTACTTC. Protein sequence: CASSLAEGYEQYF.

The chain carries TRBV11-2 and TRBJ1-2; TRBD1 matches 10 bases. CDR3 length: 14 amino acids. Germline-derived CDR1 and CDR2 are SGHAT and FQNNGV. V shed 5 bases, J shed 4 bases, and the junction held 4 bases outside the gene matches. DNA for the CDR3: TGTGCCAGCAGCCGACAGGGGGCAGCCTATGGCTACACCTTC. Protein sequence: CASSRQGAAYGYTF.

The rearrangement uses TRBV15 and TRBJ2-5, with 10 bases matching TRBD1. There are 16 residues in the CDR3. V lost 1 base to trimming and J lost 5 bases; unmatched junction nucleotides: 7. CDR1 LNHNV and CDR2 YYDKDF come from the germline V gene (reference sequence). This CDR3 reads CATSRAGDRGAETQYF. The CDR3 DNA reads as TGTGCCACCAGCAGAGCCGGGGACAGGGGAGCGGAGACCCAGTACTTC.